These 10 T cell receptor beta chains were sequenced from one sample in a study of sequential checkpoint blockade in melanoma. Libraries were prepared by immunoSEQ multiplex PCR; TCRdb keeps only in-frame clonotypes and omits some of them. Of around 2,500 clones listed, about 22% were seen once; the top ten hold over 3.5%. Treatment specified: randomized to nivolumab then ipilimumab (arm A) or the reverse (arm B). The material was tumor tissue (inferred from file names), obtained from a patient given nivolumab and ipilimumab in sequence. The receptor source for this set is a human donor with melanoma.

This clone ranks as medium-sized. This rearrangement joins TRBV9 to TRBJ2-1; D is perhaps TRBD2 (5 bases). CDR3 length: 16 amino acids. The V end lost 3 bases, the J end lost 0 bases, and 13 bases lay between the germline ends. Germline lookup yields CDR1 SGDLS and CDR2 YYNGEE. The CDR3 sequence: CASSDSSRSSYNEQFF. CDR3 coding DNA: TGTGCCAGCAGCGATTCTAGCAGAAGCTCCTACAATGAGCAGTTCTTC.

J is TRBJ1-2 and V is TRBV6-8; 7 bases line up with TRBD1. Germline values: CDR1 MNHGY, CDR2 SAAAGT. With V trimmed by 6 bases and J by 7 bases, 8 bases remained unmatched. The CDR3 covers 13 residues. The CDR3: CASRREGAGGYTF. The DNA of the CDR3 is TGTGCCAGCAGAAGGGAGGGGGCCGGTGGCTACACCTTC.

This clone was counted only a few times. The rearrangement links TRBV29-1 to TRBJ2-1; 11 bases agree with TRBD2. The CDR3 extends over 15 amino acids. Trimming removed 6 bases from V and 4 bases from J; junction bases left unmatched: 8. Germline assignment: CDR1 SQVTM and CDR2 ANQGSEA. The CDR3 spells CSVGSSGRHYNEQFF. The CDR3 nucleotides read TGCAGCGTAGGGTCTAGCGGGAGGCATTACAATGAGCAGTTCTTC.

This chain connects TRBV28 to TRBJ1-1; D not certain. The CDR3 extends over 14 amino acids. Germline values: CDR1 MDHEN, CDR2 SYDVKM. V was trimmed by 2 bases and J by 11 bases, leaving 18 bases between them. In DNA form, the CDR3 reads TGTGCCAGCAGTTTAGTAGGACGAGTAGATGAGGCTTTCTTT. Translation gives CASSLVGRVDEAFF. The variable domain in full, completed from reference TRBV28 and TRBJ1-1, reads DVKVTQSSRYLVKRTGEKVFLECVQDMDHENMFWYRQDPGLGLRLIYFSYDVKMKEKGDIPEGYSVSREKKERFSLILESASTNQTSMYLCASSLVGRVDEAFFGQGTRLTVV.

This chain joins TRBV11-3 and TRBJ2-1; 11 bases line up with TRBD2. This CDR3 is 14 amino acids long. The V and J ends lost 7 bases and 10 bases, in that order; junction bases with no gene match: 9. Looked up from germline, CDR1 is SGHNT and CDR2 is YENEEA. The CDR3 sequence is CASTYSGGAGEQFF. CDR3 DNA: TGTGCCAGCACATATAGCGGGGGGGCGGGAGAGCAGTTCTTC.

By share, this clone counts as medium-sized. The rearrangement uses TRBV6-8 and TRBJ2-3; unclear D gene. From germline, CDR1 is MNHGY and CDR2 SAAAGT. The CDR3 contains 13 residues. The V and J ends lost 10 bases and 13 bases respectively, with 24 bases between them. CDR3 nucleotides: TGTGCCATCAGCCTCGAGTTTCGTACCCGTGAGTATTTT. Its protein is CAISLEFRTREYF.

This clone was seen a handful of times. This chain links TRBV6-8 with TRBJ2-7; TRBD1 is a possible D gene (5 bases). This CDR3 has 14 amino acids. The V gene lost 3 bases and the J gene lost 5 bases, with 14 bases spanning the gap. Per germline, CDR1 MNHGY and CDR2 SAAAGT. This CDR3 is CASSYGAGKDEQYF. The CDR3 DNA is TGTGCCAGCAGTTATGGTGCAGGGAAGGACGAGCAGTACTTC.

This clone was picked up a small number of times. V and J are TRBV29-1 and TRBJ2-3, with TRBD2 identical over 11 bases. V lost 4 bases to trimming and J lost 0 bases; unmatched junction nucleotides: 9. There are 17 residues in the CDR3. Per germline, CDR1 SQVTM and CDR2 ANQGSEA. Here the CDR3 DNA reads TGCAGCGTTGGGGGACTAGCGGATCGTGCTAGCACAGATACGCAGTATTTT. Its translation: CSVGGLADRASTDTQYF.

There are many counts of this clone. The chain has TRBV9 and TRBJ1-1; no definite D call. CDR1 is SGDLS, CDR2 YYNGEE, per germline. The CDR3 is 14 residues long. Trimming left V 4 bases short and J 0 bases short, with 10 bases between. DNA for the CDR3: TGTGCCAGCAGCCGTCCAGGACTGAACACTGAAGCTTTCTTT. It specifies CASSRPGLNTEAFF.

The chain carries TRBV6-8 and TRBJ2-6; D uncertain. The CDR3 is made up of 15 amino acids. Trimming removed 5 bases at V and 2 bases at J, with 10 bases between. Germline CDR1 is MNHGY and CDR2 is SAAAGT. CDR3 nucleotides: TGTGCCAGCAGTGATACGGGCACTGGGGCCAACGTCCTGACTTTC. Its translation is CASSDTGTGANVLTF.